Presented here are 27 T cell receptor beta chains from one specimen sequenced in a study of Graves' ophthalmopathy and Graves' hyperthyroidism (dated by TCRdb to the late 2010s). The sequencer was an Illumina HiSeq 2000. For repertoire sequencing, TCR beta CDR3 regions were amplified from RNA transcripts. A first-round RT-PCR used HTBI primers with the Qiagen OneStep RT-PCR kit, followed by a second-round multiplex PCR, size selection and purification. In-frame beta chains were kept once TCRdb had trimmed the public reads at Q25 with fastp and called clones with MiXCR. All rows with the same CDR3 protein become a single entry with the most common DNA and genes. This sample comprises roughly 500,000 distinct CDR3 sequences, over 13% of them detected only once. 9.5% to 10% of the sample is taken by the ten largest. Sequenced material: blood. The receptors originated from a woman younger than 45 with Graves' ophthalmopathy. Donor details come from another sample of the same person, matched by shared clones.

This clonotype was seen many times. The J gene is TRBJ2-7, the V gene TRBV30; D remains unclear. The V gene's germline CDR1 is GTSNPN and CDR2 SVGIG (reference sequence). The germline V and J ends were trimmed by 2 bases and 4 bases, with 12 bases remaining between them. The CDR3 length is 13 residues. CDR3: CAWSPFRAYEQYF. The CDR3 region has the DNA TGTGCCTGGAGTCCCTTTAGGGCTTACGAGCAGTACTTC.

This clonotype was seen repeatedly, ten times or more. The rearrangement uses TRBV6-1 and TRBJ2-5, with D tentatively TRBD2 (6 bases). Germline CDR1 and CDR2: MNHNS and SASEGT. V was shortened by 6 bases and J by 1 base, with 15 bases between the two germline ends. The CDR3 loop spans 15 amino acids. The CDR3 region has the DNA TGTGCCAGCAGGCATGCCCGACTAGGCCAAGAGACCCAGTACTTC. Translating it yields CASRHARLGQETQYF.

The V call is TRBV12-3 or TRBV12-4, the J call TRBJ1-5; D is perhaps TRBD1 (6 bases). This CDR3 spans 17 amino acids. V lost 7 bases and J 0 bases, leaving 19 bases between the germline ends. CDR3 sequence (DNA): TGTGCCAGCACCGAGATGGGGGGGCCCTATAGCAATCAGCCCCAGCATTTT. It translates to CASTEMGGPYSNQPQHF.

This clonotype showed up many times. This sequence joins TRBV2 and TRBJ2-5; D unclear. V lost 4 bases and J lost 5, with 5 bases in between. The CDR3 length is 11 residues. Germline-derived CDR1 and CDR2 are SNHLY and FYNNEI. CDR3 coding DNA: TGTGCCAGCAGTGCCGAGGAGACCCAGTACTTC. Amino acids: CASSAEETQYF.

This clonotype was observed many times. The chain couples TRBV2 to TRBJ2-4, with TRBD2 identical over 9 bases. CDR1 is SNHLY, CDR2 FYNNEI, per germline. The V segment lost 0 bases and the J segment 0 bases; nucleotides outside the gene matches: 9. The CDR3 covers 19 residues. DNA of the CDR3: TGTGCCAGCAGTGAAGCGGATAGCGGGGGATTAATAGCCAAAAACATTCAGTACTTC. Protein sequence: CASSEADSGGLIAKNIQYF. The full variable domain, rest sourced from reference TRBV2 and TRBJ2-4, is EPEVTQTPSHQVTQMGQEVILRCVPISNHLYFYWYRQILGQKVEFLVSFYNNEISEKSEIFDDQFSVERPDGSNFTLKIRSTKLEDSAMYFCASSEADSGGLIAKNIQYFGAGTRLSVL.

Ten or more counts support this clonotype. The chain recombines TRBV13 with TRBJ2-7; D might be TRBD1 or TRBD2, each matching 5 bases. Trimming left V 5 bases short and J 2 bases short, with 13 bases between. CDR3 length: 14 amino acids. Germline CDR1 reads PRHDT; CDR2 reads FYEKMQ (reference sequence). This CDR3 is CASSPPGTAYEQYF. As DNA, the CDR3 is TGTGCCAGCAGCCCTCCCGGGACCGCCTACGAGCAGTACTTC.

The V and J genes are TRBV6-5 and TRBJ2-7; D gene ambiguous. The V gene's germline CDR1 is MNHEY and CDR2 SVGAGI. V lost 0 bases to trimming and J lost 4 bases, with 10 bases between them. This CDR3 has 14 amino acids. The CDR3 DNA reads TGTGCCAGCAGTTACTCCCACTCCACGTACGAGCAGTACTTC. It codes for CASSYSHSTYEQYF.

This clonotype was seen at least ten times. The chain recombines TRBV6-1 with TRBJ1-3; D unclear. The CDR3 has 15 residues. With 1 base removed from V and 0 bases from J, the gap between germline ends came to 7 bases. Per germline, CDR1 MNHNS and CDR2 SASEGT. The CDR3 loop reads CASSEGPRSGNTIYF. The CDR3, as DNA: TGTGCCAGCAGTGAAGGGCCCCGCTCTGGAAACACCATATATTTT.

At least ten counts were recorded for this clonotype. The rearrangement joins TRBV10-3 to TRBJ1-6; the match to TRBD1 covers 7 bases. Germline V gene sequence: CDR1 ENHRY, CDR2 SYGVKD. The CDR3 is 14 amino acids. Unmatched junction bases numbered 6, after V lost 3 bases and J lost 10 bases. This chain's CDR3 is CAISDVAGGSPLHF. The CDR3 DNA reads as TGTGCCATCAGTGATGTGGCAGGGGGATCACCCCTCCACTTT.

This chain joins TRBV9 and TRBJ2-6, with D perhaps matching TRBD1 or TRBD2 (6 bases each). Between the trimmed V and J ends, which lost 5 bases and 1 base, there was a span of 10 bases. The length of the CDR3 is 15 residues. Germline CDR1 SGDLS, CDR2 YYNGEE. CDR3: CASRGGPSGANVLTF. CDR3 bases: TGTGCCAGCAGGGGGGGCCCTTCTGGGGCCAACGTCCTGACTTTC.

The CDR3 loop reads CAWDPGTGVYEQYF. The CDR3, as DNA: TGTGCCTGGGACCCGGGGACAGGGGTCTACGAGCAGTACTTC. This rearrangement joins TRBV30 to TRBJ2-7; 10 nucleotides agree with TRBD1. The germline CDR1 and CDR2 sequences are GTSNPN and SVGIG (reference sequence). This CDR3 spans 14 amino acids. V dropped 5 bases and J dropped 3; count of bases not matched to a gene: 7. Filled out from reference TRBV30 and TRBJ2-7, the complete variable domain reads SQTIHQWPATLVQPVGSPLSLECTVEGTSNPNLYWYRQAAGRGLQLLFYSVGIGQISSEVPQNLSASRPQDRQFILSSKKLLLSDSGFYLCAWDPGTGVYEQYFGPGTRLTVT.

A note on this clonotype: This clone may be a read error of a much larger clone one base away. The chain couples TRBV7-6 to TRBJ1-6, with TRBD1 identical over 9 bases. The CDR3 totals 13 residues. Germline lookup yields CDR1 SGHVS and CDR2 FNYEAQ. This CDR3 reads CASRTGGRSHLHF. The CDR3, as DNA: TGTGCCAGCAGAACAGGGGGCAGGTCACACCTCCACTTT.

This clonotype was seen ten or more times. The gene calls are TRBV19 and TRBJ2-7; 8 bases are a match to TRBD1. Germline CDR1 reads LNHDA; CDR2 reads SQIVND (reference sequence). This CDR3 has 14 amino acids. V trimming: 4 bases; J trimming: 4 bases; junction bases outside the gene matches: 6. CDR3 region: CASSSRDRRYEQYF. In DNA form, the CDR3 reads TGTGCCAGTAGTAGCCGGGACAGGAGATACGAGCAGTACTTC. Supplemented by reference TRBV19 and TRBJ2-7, the full variable domain reads DGGITQSPKYLFRKEGQNVTLSCEQNLNHDAMYWYRQDPGQGLRLIYYSQIVNDFQKGDIAEGYSVSREKKESFPLTVTSAQKNPTAFYLCASSSRDRRYEQYFGPGTRLTVT.

This clonotype was seen only a few times. The CDR3 bases are TGTGCCAGCAGCGGGGGGGGGACGGTGACCTACGAGCAGTACTTC. Translation gives CASSGGGTVTYEQYF. This sequence joins TRBV5-4 and TRBJ2-7; TRBD2 agrees at 7 bases. Per the germline V gene, CDR1 is SGHNT and CDR2 is YYREEE (reference sequence). With 4 bases clipped from V and 2 bases from J, the junction kept 9 bases outside the gene matches. The CDR3 is 15 amino acids.

This clonotype was counted many times. The chain couples TRBV6-5 to TRBJ1-1; maybe TRBD1 (5 bases). CDR1 and CDR2 (germline): MNHEY, SVGAGI. V was pared by 7 bases and J by 5 bases, with 17 bases between. This CDR3 is built from 14 residues. CDR3 in amino acids: CASTRNQGWTEAFF. The DNA for the CDR3 is TGTGCCAGCACCCGAAATCAGGGATGGACTGAAGCTTTCTTT.

This clonotype was found many times. V is TRBV6-1 and J is TRBJ2-7; D may be TRBD1 (6 bases). CDR3 size: 15 residues. V lost 5 bases and J lost 7, with 21 bases in between. From germline, CDR1 is MNHNS and CDR2 SASEGT. The CDR3 sequence is CASSPYGTPEEEQYF. DNA of the CDR3: TGTGCCAGCAGTCCTTACGGGACACCCGAGGAGGAGCAGTACTTC.

Here the CDR3 reads CAWRLREDHEQYF. For the CDR3, the DNA is TGTGCCTGGCGGTTGCGGGAGGACCACGAGCAGTACTTC. V and J are TRBV30 and TRBJ2-7, with TRBD2 matching 8 bases. The junction had 8 bases not matched to a gene; V was cut back by 5 bases and J by 5 bases. In germline, CDR1 is GTSNPN, CDR2 SVGIG (reference sequence). The CDR3 is 13 amino acids. Looking up the rest from reference TRBV30 and TRBJ2-7 gives the full variable domain: SQTIHQWPATLVQPVGSPLSLECTVEGTSNPNLYWYRQAAGRGLQLLFYSVGIGQISSEVPQNLSASRPQDRQFILSSKKLLLSDSGFYLCAWRLREDHEQYFGPGTRLTVT.

The sample holds many counts of this clonotype. The CDR3 DNA reads TGCGCCAGCAGCTCCGGCACAGGGGGGGCTGAAGCTTTCTTT. This codes for CASSSGTGGAEAFF. V is TRBV5-1 and J is TRBJ1-1; 8 positions match TRBD1. CDR3 length: 14 residues. Germline CDR1 is SGHRS and CDR2 is YFSETQ. V lost 3 bases and J lost 6; bases outside the gene matches: 7.

There are many counts of this clonotype. The V gene is TRBV30, the J gene TRBJ2-5; D gene ambiguous. Trimming removed 0 bases from V and 2 bases from J, with 13 bases in between. The CDR3 totals 15 residues. The germline V gene encodes CDR1 GTSNPN and CDR2 SVGIG (reference sequence). CDR3 amino acids: CAWSVIQPGQETQYF. In nucleotides, the CDR3 is TGTGCCTGGAGTGTAATACAGCCCGGACAAGAGACCCAGTACTTC.

This clonotype was counted many times. The rearrangement uses TRBV12-3 or TRBV12-4 and TRBJ1-1; no clear D gene. The V gene lost 8 bases and the J gene lost 8 bases, with 9 bases spanning the gap. The CDR3 sequence is 10 residues long. The CDR3 coding sequence is TGTGCCAGCGGCGAATGGGAAGCTTTCTTT. Translated, it gives CASGEWEAFF.

The table lists this clonotype with a few counts. The V call is TRBV29-1, the J call TRBJ2-3; 7 nucleotides match TRBD2. This CDR3 has 16 residues. V lost 6 bases to trimming and J lost 2 bases; unmatched junction nucleotides: 14. Germline CDR1 reads SQVTM; CDR2 reads ANQGSEA. This CDR3 is CSVDREGAGITDTQYF. CDR3 nucleotides: TGCAGCGTCGACCGTGAGGGAGCGGGGATCACAGATACGCAGTATTTT.

This clonotype came up a few times. The CDR3 nucleotides are TGTGCCAGCTCGCCTGGGACACCCCAGTTGAGCGAGCAGTACTTC. As protein: CASSPGTPQLSEQYF. This rearrangement joins TRBV18 to TRBJ2-7, with D perhaps matching TRBD1 (6 bases). Trimming pared 6 bases from V and 6 bases from J, leaving 21 bases between. In germline, CDR1 is KGHSH, CDR2 LQKENI. The CDR3 spans 15 residues.

This clonotype came up many times. The chain employs TRBV6-2 or TRBV6-3 and TRBJ1-5; D is unclear. The CDR3 extends over 14 amino acids. The germline V and J ends were trimmed by 2 bases and 3 bases, with 8 bases remaining between them. The germline gives CDR1 MNHEY, CDR2 SVGEGT. The CDR3 reads CASSYGQFNQPQHF. In nucleotides, the CDR3 is TGTGCCAGCAGTTACGGGCAGTTCAATCAGCCCCAGCATTTT.

This rearrangement joins TRBV30 to TRBJ2-3; TRBD1 matches 8 bases. The V gene's germline CDR1 is GTSNPN and CDR2 SVGIG (reference sequence). The CDR3 consists of 13 residues. The trim removed 3 bases at V and 3 bases at J, leaving 2 bases unmatched. CDR3 DNA: TGTGCCTGGAGCCGGGACAGGACAGATACGCAGTATTTT. Translated, it gives CAWSRDRTDTQYF. Filled out from reference TRBV30 and TRBJ2-3, the complete variable domain reads SQTIHQWPATLVQPVGSPLSLECTVEGTSNPNLYWYRQAAGRGLQLLFYSVGIGQISSEVPQNLSASRPQDRQFILSSKKLLLSDSGFYLCAWSRDRTDTQYFGPGTRLTVL.

This clonotype was counted at least ten times. This sequence joins TRBV20-1 and TRBJ2-7, with 13 bases matching TRBD2. V was clipped by 3 bases and J by 5 bases; unmatched bases: 7. CDR3 size: 15 residues. Germline V lookup: CDR1 DFQATT, CDR2 SNEGSKA (reference sequence). The CDR3 coding sequence is TGCAGTGCTAGGTACACTAGCGGGAGGGCGCACGAGCAGTACTTC. Its protein is CSARYTSGRAHEQYF.

The V and J genes are TRBV18 and TRBJ2-5; D is unclear. Germline values: CDR1 KGHSH, CDR2 LQKENI. The V and J ends lost 4 bases and 5 bases respectively, with 11 bases between them. This CDR3 comprises 13 residues. The CDR3 DNA is TGTGCCAGCTCACGGTCCCCAGTGGAGACCCAGTACTTC. Protein: CASSRSPVETQYF.

The table lists this clonotype with many counts. The chain is built from TRBV6-1 and TRBJ1-1, with 8 nucleotides matching TRBD1. Germline V gene lookup returns CDR1 MNHNS and CDR2 SASEGT. There are 14 residues in the CDR3. The V and J ends lost 5 bases and 9 bases, in that order; junction bases with no gene match: 11. The CDR3 region is CASSRTGWKGQAFF. CDR3 sequence (DNA): TGTGCCAGCAGTAGGACAGGGTGGAAGGGACAAGCTTTCTTT.